One sample yielded the 11 T cell receptor beta chains listed below, sequenced in a study of T-cell memory formation after mild COVID-19. TCRdb re-called the 5' RACE reads with MiXCR, one entry per CDR3 protein. Of under 300,000 distinct CDR3 sequences in the sample, 16% were seen once. What was sequenced was PBMCs or a T cell subset sorted from them (not recorded which). Every receptor here comes from a man aged 18-30 years who had mild COVID-19 (a few samples of this study predate the infection). Cell type and time point are not known.

This clonotype was counted a few times. J is TRBJ1-1 and V is TRBV4-1, with D perhaps matching TRBD1 (5 bases). The CDR3 is 15 residues long. Germline CDR1 is MGHRA and CDR2 is YSYEKL. V gave up 1 base and J gave up 0 bases, with 9 bases separating them. This CDR3 is CASSQVAGLNTEAFF. The CDR3 nucleotides are TGCGCCAGCAGCCAAGTGGCAGGGTTGAACACTGAAGCTTTCTTT.

This clonotype has ten or more counts. The junction shows a germline mismatch at one end, possibly a read error. The chain joins TRBV5-1 to TRBJ2-7; possibly TRBD2 for D (5 bases). The CDR3 has 12 amino acids. Germline CDR1 and CDR2: SGHRS and YFSETQ. The DNA of the CDR3 is TGTGCCAGCAGCCTGGGAGCCTACGAGCAGTACTTC. This sequence encodes CASSLGAYEQYF.

Ten or more counts support this clonotype. The genes are TRBV4-1 and TRBJ2-5; D is perhaps TRBD2 (5 bases). The CDR3 runs 12 residues. Germline V gene sequence: CDR1 MGHRA, CDR2 YSYEKL. Deletions cut 4 bases from V and 4 bases from J, with 7 bases between. CDR3 DNA: TGCGCCAGCAGCCCTCGGGGAGAGACCCAGTACTTC. Protein sequence: CASSPRGETQYF.

The V and J genes are TRBV9 and TRBJ2-5; TRBD1 is a possible D gene (5 bases). This CDR3 contains 12 residues. V gave up 5 bases and J gave up 5 bases, with 10 bases separating them. CDR1 and CDR2 from the germline V gene are SGDLS and YYNGEE. CDR3 DNA: TGTGCCAGCAGTCGTGCAGGGGAGACCCAGTACTTC. Translation: CASSRAGETQYF. The variable domain in full, with the rest retrieved from reference TRBV9 and TRBJ2-5, is DSGVTQTPKHLITATGQRVTLRCSPRSGDLSVYWYQQSLDQGLQFLIQYYNGEERAKGNILERFSAQQFPDLHSELNLSSLELGDSALYFCASSRAGETQYFGPGTRLLVL.

J is TRBJ1-5 and V is TRBV6-5; D is perhaps TRBD1 (5 bases). The length of the CDR3 is 15 residues. Trimming cost V 6 bases and J 1 base, with 13 bases left between them. Germline lookup yields CDR1 MNHEY and CDR2 SVGAGI. The CDR3 region is CASSSGPWSNQPQHF. The CDR3 DNA reads TGTGCCAGCAGCTCGGGACCATGGAGCAATCAGCCCCAGCATTTT.

V usage is TRBV20-1 and J usage is TRBJ2-3, with D possibly being TRBD1 (7 bases). Looked up from germline, CDR1 is DFQATT and CDR2 is SNEGSKA (reference sequence). The CDR3 sequence is 17 residues long. V lost 1 base, J lost 0 bases, and 17 bases lay in between. This CDR3 reads CSARGPSRGASTDTQYF. Written as DNA, the CDR3 is TGCAGTGCTAGAGGACCTAGCAGGGGGGCGAGCACAGATACGCAGTATTTT.

The chain recombines TRBV29-1 with TRBJ1-2; D not resolved. V was trimmed by 7 bases and J by 3 bases, leaving 12 bases between them. Germline values: CDR1 SQVTM, CDR2 ANQGSEA. This CDR3 has 12 residues. The DNA of the CDR3 is TGCAGCGACAAGGGCGTCCACTATGGCTACACCTTC. Translation: CSDKGVHYGYTF.

As for this clonotype: A read error may explain this, as a much larger clone is one base away. The chain has TRBV13 and TRBJ2-5, with TRBD1 as a possible D gene (6 bases). This CDR3 is built from 17 residues. Per germline, CDR1 PRHDT and CDR2 FYEKMQ (reference sequence). Trimming removed 6 bases from V and 5 bases from J, with 25 bases in between. Here the CDR3 DNA reads TGTGCCAGCAGTGAATTTCTCGGGTCAGGGGTAGTGGAGACCCAGTACTTC. Translated, it gives CASSEFLGSGVVETQYF.

The chain employs TRBV5-1 and TRBJ2-7; tentative D call: TRBD1 (5 bases). Germline loops: CDR1 SGHRS, CDR2 YFSETQ. CDR3 length: 14 amino acids. V dropped 0 bases and J dropped 3 bases, with 10 bases sitting between them. In nucleotides, the CDR3 is TGCGCCAGCAGCTTGGGGGCAGGGTACTACGAGCAGTACGTC. Translating gives CASSLGAGYYEQYV.

The chain uses TRBV4-3 and TRBJ2-2, with D uncertain. The CDR3 covers 16 residues. CDR1 is LGHNA and CDR2 is YSLEER in the germline V gene. Trimming left V 4 bases short and J 4 bases short, with 16 bases between. This CDR3 reads CASSPSPGLGTGELFF. CDR3 coding DNA: TGCGCCAGCAGCCCCTCCCCCGGGCTCGGCACCGGGGAGCTGTTTTTT.

The genes are TRBV10-3 and TRBJ1-2, with TRBD1 as a possible D gene (5 bases). Germline V gives CDR1 ENHRY, CDR2 SYGVKD. The CDR3 length is 15 residues. The V end was cut by 6 bases, the J end by 5 bases, with 19 bases between. As DNA, the CDR3 is TGTGCCATCAGCCTAGACAGATCCTTTAATTATGGCTACACCTTC. Its translation is CAISLDRSFNYGYTF.